This T cell receptor beta chain was retrieved from a study of shared clonotypes between healthy human individuals. Points from the study as a whole: Across four donors, naive CD4 shared 5% to 5.5%, naive CD8 3.5% to 4%, memory CD4 roughly 2.4%, memory CD8 under 0.5%. Rarefaction demonstrated incomplete sorted-subset sequencing despite large depth.

Regarding this clone: The target antigen is unknown.

TCRdb keeps only in-frame clones here, not all; method: immunoSEQ multiplex PCR. The sample records over a million clones, approximately 98% being singletons. Germline V gives CDR1 MDHEN, CDR2 SYDVKM. V shed 4 bases, J shed 4 bases, and the junction held 10 bases outside the gene matches. There are 16 residues in the CDR3. The V and J genes are TRBV28 and TRBJ1-1; TRBD1 agrees at 9 bases. This receptor was taken from a man in his thirties or forties in good health. The sequencing input was naive CD4+ T cells sorted from blood. The subset here: CD45RA+ positively selected. The CDR3 loop reads CASSSYPGQGGTEAFF. The CDR3 bases are TGTGCCAGCAGTTCATATCCGGGACAGGGCGGCACTGAAGCTTTCTTT.